This T cell receptor beta chain appears in the sequencing data of a study of cytomegalovirus exposure and HLA in healthy donors. V was clipped by 1 base and J by 0 bases; unmatched bases: 6. The CDR3 sequence is 16 residues long. Looked up from germline, CDR1 is SGHDT and CDR2 is YYEEEE. PCR was performed using 60 Vbeta and 13 Jbeta primers. The method was immunoSEQ multiplex PCR; TCRdb's version includes in-frame clones alone and lacks a portion of them. The data show 60,000 to 65,000 clones, and the top ten clones hold around 3.6%. The sample taken for sequencing was PBMCs. The genes are TRBV5-6 and TRBJ1-2, with 7 bases identical to TRBD1. This clonotype was sampled from a young woman in good health and CMV-seronegative. CDR3 DNA: TGTGCCAGCAGCTTGCGCCCGGGACAGCCTAACTATGGCTACACCTTC. This translates into CASSLRPGQPNYGYTF.